The entry that follows covers one T cell receptor beta chain sequence. Antigen: not known. This sample stems from a study of T cell responses to AZD1222 COVID-19 vaccine. Study-level findings and limits: Baseline antibody screening turned up just a handful of seropositive AZD1222 recipients. Spike-wide vaccine-associated CD4 TCRs dominated at 160-218 and 743-854. All repertoire sampling was performed exclusively after the peak T cell response. Reports indicate that nearly half of spike-specific TCRs are directed at unmutated variant regions.

Here immunoSEQ multiplex PCR was the method, and the copy in TCRdb shows in-frame clones only, minus some. The sample lists 150,000 to 200,000 clones; 92% were seen once. Sequencing was performed on peripheral blood, taken 28 days after the second AZD1222 dose. The TCR originated in an adult who received the AZD1222 COVID-19 vaccine.

The CDR3 nucleotides read TGTGCCAGCAGCTTAGCTACGGTCACCTTCAATCAGCCCCAGCATTTT. Amino acids: CASSLATVTFNQPQHF. The chain combines TRBV7-9 with TRBJ1-5; D is unclear. V lost 0 bases and J 3 bases, leaving 12 bases between the germline ends. Per the germline V gene, CDR1 is SEHNR and CDR2 is FQNEAQ (reference sequence). The CDR3 loop spans 16 amino acids.